This is a list of T cell receptor beta chains from one sample in a study of T cell changes during pregnancy in multiple sclerosis. The table came from immunoSEQ multiplex PCR; TCRdb's copy has only in-frame clones and leaves some out. The sample includes fewer than 140,000 clones, under 95% seen only once; the top ten take approximately 1.6%. This sample comprised peripheral blood, obtained after pregnancy. The source of these receptors is a female donor with multiple sclerosis, enrolled in a pregnancy study. CDR3s include the opening cysteine and the closing phenylalanine or tryptophan. The order of the fields is clone size, J gene, V gene, D gene, CDR3 DNA, CDR3 protein. The D gene is left open where the match is weak. Expanded clones get a size class; other rows say once, few or many, or leave the size out.

size: .; J: TRBJ2-1; V: TRBV9; D: TRBD2; DNA: TGTGCCAGCAGCGTAGGAACCTTAGCGGGAGGGGACAATGAGCAGTTCTTC; CDR3: CASSVGTLAGGDNEQFF
size: .; J: TRBJ2-7; V: TRBV15; D: .; DNA: TGTGCCACCAGCAGAGATGCGGGGTACTATTACGAGCAGTACTTC; CDR3: CATSRDAGYYYEQYF
size: once; J: TRBJ1-2; V: TRBV5-8; D: TRBD1; DNA: TGTGCCAGCAGCTACAGACAGGGACATGGCTACACCTTC; CDR3: CASSYRQGHGYTF
size: .; J: TRBJ2-5; V: TRBV27; D: TRBD2; DNA: TGTGCCAGCAGTTTATCGTTTAGCGGGAGTATAGTCGGAGAGACCCAGTACTTC; CDR3: CASSLSFSGSIVGETQYF
size: .; J: TRBJ2-1; V: TRBV5-1; D: TRBD2; DNA: TGCGCCAGCAGCTCCGACCGACTAGCGGGGGGAGGGAATGAGCAGTTCTTC; CDR3: CASSSDRLAGGGNEQFF
size: .; J: TRBJ2-3; V: TRBV28; D: .; DNA: TGTGCCAGCAGTTTCGGAAGCGGGAGCACAGATACGCAGTATTTT; CDR3: CASSFGSGSTDTQYF
size: .; J: TRBJ2-7; V: TRBV10-3; D: .; DNA: TGTGCCATCAGGGACATCTCCTACGAGCAGTACTTC; CDR3: CAIRDISYEQYF
size: few; J: TRBJ1-5; V: TRBV19; D: TRBD1; DNA: TGTGCCAGTAGTACCGGACAGGGGATACAGCCCCAGCATTTT; CDR3: CASSTGQGIQPQHF
size: .; J: TRBJ1-1; V: TRBV5-1; D: .; DNA: TGCGCCAGCAGCTTGTCTGCAGGGAACACTGAAGCTTTCTTT; CDR3: CASSLSAGNTEAFF
size: once; J: TRBJ1-2; V: TRBV19; D: TRBD1; DNA: TGTGCCAGTAGCCCGGGACAGGGGAGGGGCTATGGCTACACCTTC; CDR3: CASSPGQGRGYGYTF
size: .; J: TRBJ2-3; V: TRBV18; D: TRBD1; DNA: TGTGCCAGCTCACCAGGGCAGGGGGCGCGGGCAGATACGCAGTATTTT; CDR3: CASSPGQGARADTQYF
size: .; J: TRBJ2-1; V: TRBV10-3; D: .; DNA: TGTGCCACCAAACCGGGAGTCGCCTACAATGAGCAGTTCTTC; CDR3: CATKPGVAYNEQFF
size: .; J: TRBJ2-1; V: TRBV9; D: .; DNA: TGTGCCAGCAGCGTAGGACTTAACTCCTACAATGAGCAGTTCTTC; CDR3: CASSVGLNSYNEQFF
size: once; J: TRBJ1-2; V: TRBV5-1; D: .; DNA: TGCGCCAGCAGCTCCTCCAAGGAGGTGGGGAACTATGGCTACACCTTC; CDR3: CASSSSKEVGNYGYTF
size: .; J: TRBJ2-6; V: TRBV5-6; D: TRBD2; DNA: TGTGCCAGCAGCTTGCCAGCGGGAGATTCTGGGGCCAACGTCCTGACTTTC; CDR3: CASSLPAGDSGANVLTF
size: .; J: TRBJ1-5; V: TRBV7-8; D: TRBD1; DNA: TGTGCCAGCACCCGCGGGACAGCGGACCCTAATCAGCCCCAGCATTTT; CDR3: CASTRGTADPNQPQHF
size: .; J: TRBJ2-4; V: TRBV30; D: TRBD2; DNA: TGTGCCTGGAGTGTAAGAGAGACTAGCTTGACCAAAAACATTCAGTACTTC; CDR3: CAWSVRETSLTKNIQYF
size: .; J: TRBJ2-1; V: TRBV7-2; D: .; DNA: TGTGCCAGCAGCTTAGCGGGAGACTATCGTGAGCAGTTCTTC; CDR3: CASSLAGDYREQFF
size: .; J: TRBJ2-7; V: TRBV29-1; D: TRBD2; DNA: TGCAGCGTTGTTCTAGCGGGAGTCGAGCAGTACTTC; CDR3: CSVVLAGVEQYF
size: .; J: TRBJ2-1; V: TRBV5-4; D: TRBD2; DNA: TGTGCCAGCAGCTTGTGGACTAGCGGGTACAATGAGCAGTTCTTC; CDR3: CASSLWTSGYNEQFF
size: .; J: TRBJ1-1; V: TRBV19; D: .; DNA: TGTGCCAGTAGTAGATTATCGGGCACTGAAGCTTTCTTT; CDR3: CASSRLSGTEAFF